These 25 T cell receptor beta chains were all obtained from the same sample, sequenced in a study of control samples from healthy donors and cancer patients. Libraries were prepared by immunoSEQ multiplex PCR; TCRdb keeps only in-frame clonotypes and omits some of them. The sample lists about 130,000 clones; about 93% were seen once. The sample consisted of blood. These receptors came from a man between 40 and 49 years old in good health.

The chain links TRBV10-3 to TRBJ1-5, with 8 bases matching TRBD1. Germline V gene sequence: CDR1 ENHRY, CDR2 SYGVKD. The length of the CDR3 is 13 residues. V trimming: 7 bases; J trimming: 4 bases; junction bases outside the gene matches: 3. CDR3 in amino acids: CAITGGHNQPQHF. The CDR3, as DNA: TGTGCCATCACAGGGGGCCATAATCAGCCCCAGCATTTT.

V gene TRBV9 combines with J gene TRBJ2-5; TRBD2 is a possible D gene (6 bases). Trimming took off 0 bases at V and 4 bases at J, with 7 bases between the two ends. Germline values: CDR1 SGDLS, CDR2 YYNGEE. CDR3 length: 13 residues. For the CDR3, the DNA is TGTGCCAGCAGCGTAGACGGGGGAGAGACCCAGTACTTC. This translates into CASSVDGGETQYF.

This clone appeared once. This chain uses TRBV9 with TRBJ2-2; 14 positions match TRBD2. The CDR3 contains 17 residues. The trim removed 4 bases at V and 5 bases at J, leaving 7 bases unmatched. Germline assignment: CDR1 SGDLS and CDR2 YYNGEE. The CDR3 region is CASSSGLAGGWTGELFF. Written as DNA, the CDR3 is TGTGCCAGCAGCTCTGGACTAGCGGGGGGTTGGACCGGGGAGCTGTTTTTT.

This sequence joins TRBV7-9 and TRBJ2-3; TRBD1 is a possible D gene (5 bases). The CDR3 consists of 17 residues. V was shortened by 5 bases and J by 0 bases, with 18 bases between the two germline ends. From germline, CDR1 is SEHNR and CDR2 FQNEAQ (reference sequence). The CDR3 region is CASSLKRQTQSTDTQYF. CDR3 nucleotide sequence: TGTGCCAGCAGCCTTAAAAGACAGACGCAGAGCACAGATACGCAGTATTTT.

The chain employs TRBV29-1 and TRBJ2-7; D could derive from TRBD1 or TRBD2 (5 bases each). The germline V and J ends were trimmed by 7 bases and 3 bases, with 16 bases remaining between them. The CDR3 length is 13 residues. Germline lookup yields CDR1 SQVTM and CDR2 ANQGSEA. The CDR3 loop reads CSARDPVYYEQYF. In nucleotides, the CDR3 is TGCAGCGCCCGGGACCCTGTGTACTACGAGCAGTACTTC.

V and J are TRBV24-1 and TRBJ2-5; 7 nucleotides match TRBD1. V was pared by 3 bases and J by 11 bases, with 11 bases of the junction left unmatched. The CDR3 is 14 residues long. Germline-derived CDR1 and CDR2 are KGHDR and SFDVKD. The CDR3 protein is CATSDPRQGFVQYF. CDR3 coding DNA: TGTGCCACCAGTGATCCCCGACAGGGTTTTGTACAGTACTTC.

V gene TRBV28 combines with J gene TRBJ2-7; D may be TRBD1 (6 bases). The CDR3 sequence is 14 residues long. Germline V lookup: CDR1 MDHEN, CDR2 SYDVKM. Trimming stripped 4 bases from V and 1 base from J, with 11 bases between. Written as DNA, the CDR3 is TGTGCCAGCAGTTCAGTACAGGGTTCCTACGAGCAGTACTTC. Translated, it gives CASSSVQGSYEQYF. The full variable domain, in which reference TRBV28 and TRBJ2-7 provide the parts outside the CDR3, is DVKVTQSSRYLVKRTGEKVFLECVQDMDHENMFWYRQDPGLGLRLIYFSYDVKMKEKGDIPEGYSVSREKKERFSLILESASTNQTSMYLCASSSVQGSYEQYFGPGTRLTVT.

This sequence joins TRBV5-6 and TRBJ1-2; D unclear. From germline, CDR1 is SGHDT and CDR2 YYEEEE. Trimming removed 1 base from V and 5 bases from J, with 6 bases in between. The CDR3 length is 12 residues. The CDR3 spells CASSLMGYGYTF. Written as DNA, the CDR3 is TGTGCCAGCAGCTTGATGGGGTATGGCTACACCTTC.

This clone has a handful of counts. The genes are TRBV2 and TRBJ1-2; TRBD1 matches 8 bases. V was clipped by 7 bases and J by 3 bases; unmatched bases: 4. CDR3 length equals 13 residues. Germline CDR1 reads SNHLY; CDR2 reads FYNNEI. The CDR3 bases are TGTGCCAGCATGACGACAGGGGACTATGGCTACACCTTC. Translating gives CASMTTGDYGYTF.

In this sample, this clone turned up once. The chain joins TRBV5-1 to TRBJ2-3, with D perhaps matching TRBD1 or TRBD2 (6 bases each). CDR3 length equals 14 residues. Trimming stripped 4 bases from V and 6 bases from J, with 15 bases between. Germline V gene data show CDR1 as SGHRS and CDR2 as YFSETQ. The CDR3 loop reads CASSIRSGADTQYF. The CDR3 DNA follows: TGCGCCAGCAGCATCCGCTCGGGGGCCGATACGCAGTATTTT. Full variable domain (missing parts from reference TRBV5-1 and TRBJ2-3): KAGVTQTPRYLIKTRGQQVTLSCSPISGHRSVSWYQQTPGQGLQFLFEYFSETQRNKGNFPGRFSGRQFSNSRSEMNVSTLELGDSALYLCASSIRSGADTQYFGPGTRLTVL.

The chain is built from TRBV5-1 and TRBJ2-5; D remains unclear. The germline V and J ends were trimmed by 0 bases and 8 bases, with 8 bases remaining between them. The CDR3 runs to 12 residues. The V gene's germline CDR1 is SGHRS and CDR2 YFSETQ. The CDR3 reads CASSLGAETQYF. The CDR3 DNA reads TGCGCCAGCAGCTTGGGGGCGGAAACCCAGTACTTC.

The chain carries TRBV11-2 and TRBJ2-2; 8 bases map to TRBD2. CDR1 SGHAT and CDR2 FQNNGV come from the germline V gene. This CDR3 has 17 residues. V lost 2 bases and J lost 9; bases outside the gene matches: 14. CDR3 loop: CASSLFQRGLGSRELFF. DNA of the CDR3: TGTGCCAGCAGCTTATTCCAGCGGGGGTTAGGCAGCAGGGAGCTGTTTTTT.

This clone was detected only once. The chain is built from TRBV5-6 and TRBJ2-5; the D is unclear. Trimming shortened V by 0 bases and J by 1 base, and 10 bases separated the two germline ends. From germline, CDR1 is SGHDT and CDR2 YYEEEE. This CDR3 has 15 residues. The CDR3 region has the DNA TGTGCCAGCAGCTTGGATCTGGGTAGCCAAGAGACCCAGTACTTC. Amino acid sequence: CASSLDLGSQETQYF. The complete variable domain, with remaining parts taken from reference TRBV5-6 and TRBJ2-5, reads DAGVTQSPTHLIKTRGQQVTLRCSPKSGHDTVSWYQQALGQGPQFIFQYYEEEERQRGNFPDRFSGHQFPNYSSELNVNALLLGDSALYLCASSLDLGSQETQYFGPGTRLLVL.

On this clone itself: Distinct nucleotide sequences in the sample also encode this CDR3. The J gene is TRBJ2-3, the V gene TRBV6-5, with TRBD1 matching 10 bases. The CDR3 extends over 14 amino acids. CDR1 MNHEY and CDR2 SVGAGI come from the germline V gene. The V and J ends lost 6 bases and 3 bases, in that order; junction bases with no gene match: 3. As DNA, the CDR3 is TGTGCCAGCAGCGGACAGGGGGGGACAGATACGCAGTATTTT. Its translation: CASSGQGGTDTQYF.

There are a few counts of this clone. The chain uses TRBV19 and TRBJ2-3, with 7 bases aligning to TRBD2. Losses at the gene ends were 3 bases for V and 5 bases for J; bases not matched to a gene: 5. CDR1 is LNHDA, CDR2 SQIVND, per germline (reference sequence). The CDR3 spans 14 residues. Here the CDR3 DNA reads TGTGCCAGTAGTATGCGGGAGCCCGAAGATACGCAGTATTTT. Protein sequence: CASSMREPEDTQYF.

The chain uses TRBV27 and TRBJ2-1; TRBD2 aligns across 7 bases. The trim removed 5 bases at V and 5 bases at J, leaving 12 bases unmatched. CDR1 is MNHEY, CDR2 SMNVEV, per germline (reference sequence). The CDR3 covers 16 residues. DNA for the CDR3: TGTGCCAGCAGTCGGGGGACTACACTTGGCCACAATGAGCAGTTCTTC. This sequence encodes CASSRGTTLGHNEQFF.

The chain carries TRBV9 and TRBJ1-1, with D uncertain. CDR3 length: 15 residues. Germline loops: CDR1 SGDLS, CDR2 YYNGEE. V gave up 3 bases and J gave up 2 bases, with 14 bases separating them. The CDR3 nucleotides are TGTGCCAGCAGCGGGTTAGGAGGGCACAACACTGAAGCTTTCTTT. It codes for CASSGLGGHNTEAFF.

The V call is TRBV23-1, the J call TRBJ2-7; the match to TRBD1 covers 8 bases. TRBV23-1 is labeled an ORF, and its function is uncertain. This CDR3 has 19 amino acids. Unmatched junction bases numbered 23, after V lost 6 bases and J lost 4 bases. CDR3 sequence reads: CASSQLHLLWTGLKYEQYF. The CDR3, as DNA: TGCGCCAGCAGCCAACTACACCTACTATGGACAGGGCTAAAGTACGAGCAGTACTTC.

The V and J genes are TRBV6-5 and TRBJ1-2, with 9 bases aligning to TRBD1. The CDR3 sequence is 14 residues long. Germline assignment: CDR1 MNHEY and CDR2 SVGAGI. V trimming: 5 bases; J trimming: 7 bases; junction bases outside the gene matches: 8. In DNA form, the CDR3 reads TGTGCCAGCAGTAGAGCACAGGGGGCGGGTGGCTACACCTTC. This encodes CASSRAQGAGGYTF.

The CDR3 here is CASSPYTYQETQYF. CDR3 DNA sequence: TGTGCCAGCAGCCCCTATACCTATCAAGAGACCCAGTACTTC. The chain recombines TRBV5-6 with TRBJ2-5, with D unclear. The V and J ends lost 4 bases and 2 bases respectively, with 12 bases between them. The CDR3 spans 14 residues. Germline V lookup: CDR1 SGHDT, CDR2 YYEEEE.

This chain uses TRBV9 with TRBJ2-7; 11 positions agree with TRBD2. The CDR3 runs to 16 residues. V gave up 3 bases and J gave up 3 bases; unmatched junction bases: 8. Germline CDR1 and CDR2: SGDLS and YYNGEE. CDR3 sequence reads: CASSAVAGGPYYEQYF. The CDR3 DNA reads TGTGCCAGCAGCGCAGTAGCGGGGGGGCCTTACTACGAGCAGTACTTC.

This rearrangement joins TRBV30 to TRBJ2-7; maybe TRBD1 (6 bases). This CDR3 is built from 11 residues. Germline assignment: CDR1 GTSNPN and CDR2 SVGIG (reference sequence). V shed 7 bases and J shed 2 bases, with 9 bases lying between them. The CDR3 nucleotides read TGTGCCTACCAGGGGACCTACGAGCAGTACTTC. Amino acids: CAYQGTYEQYF.

The gene calls are TRBV27 and TRBJ1-5, with D perhaps matching TRBD1 (5 bases). CDR1 is MNHEY and CDR2 is SMNVEV in the germline V gene (reference sequence). There are 14 residues in the CDR3. V dropped 5 bases and J dropped 0 bases, with 8 bases sitting between them. CDR3 in DNA: TGTGCCAGCAGTCCCGGGGGTAGCAATCAGCCCCAGCATTTT. Protein: CASSPGGSNQPQHF.

The CDR3, as DNA: TGTGCCAGCAGCCCCCTGCGGGTCGGAGGCACTGAAGCTTTCTTT. Its protein is CASSPLRVGGTEAFF. The chain employs TRBV7-8 and TRBJ1-1; no reliable D call. V lost 5 bases, J lost 4 bases, and 17 bases lay in between. Germline CDR1 and CDR2: SGHVS and FQNEAQ. CDR3 length equals 15 residues.

This clone showed up just a few times. DNA of the CDR3: TGTGCCAGTACAACAGGGGGCACTGAAGCTTTCTTT. It encodes CASTTGGTEAFF. The chain couples TRBV4-2 to TRBJ1-1, with 8 bases identical to TRBD1. Germline V gene lookup returns CDR1 LGHNA and CDR2 YNFKEQ. V dropped 9 bases and J dropped 4; count of bases not matched to a gene: 4. This CDR3 comprises 12 residues.